The rows below give T cell receptor beta chains drawn from one sample of a study of T cells in Graves' hyperthyroidism and ophthalmopathy. TCRdb redid the calling of the multiplex PCR reads with MiXCR, one entry per CDR3 protein. The sample carries 690,000 or so distinct CDR3 sequences, approximately 19% recorded once. Sequencing input: blood. The receptors derive from a woman aged 50 to 60 with Graves' hyperthyroidism that later progressed to Graves' ophthalmopathy. The CDR3 runs from the conserved cysteine through the conserved F or W. The order of the fields is V gene, D gene, clone size, J gene, CDR3 length, CDR3 DNA, CDR3 protein. A D gene is named only where the DNA matches it firmly. For some rows the clone size is stated as once, few or many, or as a class when expanded; others skip it.

V: TRBV3-1; D: NA; size: NA; J: TRBJ1-4; length: 16; DNA: TGTGCCAGCAGCCCTGCGGTGGGCAGGGCTAGAGAAAAACTGTTTTTT; CDR3: CASSPAVGRAREKLFF
V: TRBV15; D: NA; size: few; J: TRBJ1-6; length: 13; DNA: TGTGCCACCAGCAGAAGCGCAGCTTCACCCCTCCACTTT; CDR3: CATSRSAASPLHF
V: TRBV7-9; D: NA; size: many; J: TRBJ2-1; length: 16; DNA: TGTGCCAGCAGCCTCCCCCCAGGGGCTAATTTCGATGAGCAGTTCTTC; CDR3: CASSLPPGANFDEQFF
V: TRBV7-9; D: TRBD1; size: many; J: TRBJ2-1; length: 15; DNA: TGTGCCAGCAGCCCAGGGACAGCCGAATCGGATGAGCAGTTCTTC; CDR3: CASSPGTAESDEQFF
V: TRBV2; D: TRBD1; size: many; J: TRBJ2-2; length: 15; DNA: TGTGCCAGCAGTGAAAGGGGGCCGAACACCGGGGAGCTGTTTTTT; CDR3: CASSERGPNTGELFF
V: TRBV13; D: NA; size: NA; J: TRBJ2-4; length: 17; DNA: TGTGCCAGCAGCCTCATGAACCCGAAGATCGAGAAAAACATTCAGTACTTC; CDR3: CASSLMNPKIEKNIQYF
V: TRBV19; D: NA; size: few; J: TRBJ1-5; length: 11; DNA: TGTGCCAGTAGTATCGCCGGAGGCGTGCATTTT; CDR3: CASSIAGGVHF
V: TRBV19; D: TRBD1; size: NA; J: TRBJ1-5; length: 15; DNA: TGTGCCACCTCCTCAATCGGGACAGGGGCCCAGCCCCAGCATTTT; CDR3: CATSSIGTGAQPQHF
V: TRBV5-1; D: NA; size: NA; J: TRBJ1-2; length: 15; DNA: TGCGCCAGCAGCTTGGCCAGCAGGGCGGGCTATGGCTACACCTTC; CDR3: CASSLASRAGYGYTF
V: TRBV19; D: NA; size: once; J: TRBJ1-6; length: 15; DNA: TGTGCCAGTAGTATATCCGCCAGGGACAATTCACCCCTCCACTTT; CDR3: CASSISARDNSPLHF
V: TRBV10-3; D: NA; size: few; J: TRBJ1-1; length: 16; DNA: TGTGCCATCAGTGAGTCCCAGGGACAACCGAACACTGAAGCTTTCTTT; CDR3: CAISESQGQPNTEAFF
V: TRBV25-1; D: NA; size: NA; J: TRBJ1-2; length: 13; DNA: TGTGCCACCCAAGCAGGGGACCTCTATGGCTACACCTTC; CDR3: CATQAGDLYGYTF
V: TRBV20-1; D: NA; size: few; J: TRBJ1-4; length: 15; DNA: TGCAGTGCTAGTGACCGGGACGGCTATAATGAAAAACTGTTTTTT; CDR3: CSASDRDGYNEKLFF
V: TRBV6-5; D: TRBD1; size: NA; J: TRBJ1-5; length: 14; DNA: TGTGCCAGCAGTTCAGGGGGGTACAATCAGCCCCAGCATTTT; CDR3: CASSSGGYNQPQHF